Each of the 6 T cell receptor beta chains below was sequenced from the same sample in a study of control samples from healthy donors and cancer patients. The assay was immunoSEQ multiplex PCR, and TCRdb's table has in-frame clones only and misses some. The sample consists of around 13,000 clones, 85% to 95% of them appearing once. Sequenced input: PBMCs. These receptors all come from a man at least 80 years old with lung cancer.

CDR3 sequence (DNA): TGTGCCAGCAGGGCCGGGACTAGCGGGGGGATCACAGATACGCAGTATTTT. Translation gives CASRAGTSGGITDTQYF. The J gene is TRBJ2-3, the V gene TRBV5-6; TRBD2 aligns across 15 bases. This CDR3 has 17 amino acids. Trimming at V came to 5 bases and at J to 2 bases, leaving 6 bases not matched to a gene. Germline V gene sequence: CDR1 SGHDT, CDR2 YYEEEE.

This clone was picked up one time. This rearrangement joins TRBV3-1 (or the pseudogene TRBV3-2) to TRBJ1-1, with D hard to call. The CDR3 sequence is 14 residues long. V was shortened by 0 bases and J by 1 base, with 6 bases between the two germline ends. CDR1 and CDR2 from the germline V gene are LGHDT and YNNKEL (reference sequence). CDR3 sequence: CASSQDWTNTEAFF. The CDR3 DNA follows: TGTGCCAGCAGCCAAGATTGGACGAACACTGAAGCTTTCTTT.

The genes are TRBV3-1 (or the pseudogene TRBV3-2) and TRBJ2-3; TRBD2 matches at 10 bases. After removal of 0 bases from V and 9 bases from J, the junction contained 6 bases not matched to a gene. This CDR3 is 15 amino acids long. Looked up from germline, CDR1 is LGHDT and CDR2 is YNNKEL (reference sequence). In nucleotides, the CDR3 is TGTGCCAGCAGCCAAGATACCAGCGGGGGGGGAACGCAGTATTTT. Translated: CASSQDTSGGGTQYF.

The chain couples TRBV9 to TRBJ1-1; D unclear. Germline V gives CDR1 SGDLS, CDR2 YYNGEE. The V and J ends lost 0 bases and 1 base respectively, with 13 bases between them. CDR3 size: 16 residues. This chain's CDR3 is CASSVATTIPNTEAFF. CDR3 in DNA: TGTGCCAGCAGCGTAGCTACGACAATACCGAACACTGAAGCTTTCTTT.

V and J are TRBV27 and TRBJ2-2; TRBD1 aligns across 9 bases. There are 19 residues in the CDR3. Germline CDR1 MNHEY, CDR2 SMNVEV (reference sequence). Trimming at V came to 4 bases and at J to 0 bases, leaving 12 bases not matched to a gene. The CDR3 sequence is CASSSHPGQGLSNTGELFF. The DNA of the CDR3 is TGTGCCAGCAGTTCCCATCCGGGACAGGGCCTCTCGAACACCGGGGAGCTGTTTTTT.

This clone has only a few counts. The chain couples TRBV24-1 to TRBJ2-1, with 11 bases aligning to TRBD2. The CDR3 contains 18 residues. The trim removed 0 bases at V and 3 bases at J, leaving 6 bases unmatched. The germline V gene encodes CDR1 KGHDR and CDR2 SFDVKD. CDR3 DNA sequence: TGTGCCACCAGTGATTTGTTAGCGGGGGGGCCCTACTACAATGAGCAGTTCTTC. Encoded protein: CATSDLLAGGPYYNEQFF.